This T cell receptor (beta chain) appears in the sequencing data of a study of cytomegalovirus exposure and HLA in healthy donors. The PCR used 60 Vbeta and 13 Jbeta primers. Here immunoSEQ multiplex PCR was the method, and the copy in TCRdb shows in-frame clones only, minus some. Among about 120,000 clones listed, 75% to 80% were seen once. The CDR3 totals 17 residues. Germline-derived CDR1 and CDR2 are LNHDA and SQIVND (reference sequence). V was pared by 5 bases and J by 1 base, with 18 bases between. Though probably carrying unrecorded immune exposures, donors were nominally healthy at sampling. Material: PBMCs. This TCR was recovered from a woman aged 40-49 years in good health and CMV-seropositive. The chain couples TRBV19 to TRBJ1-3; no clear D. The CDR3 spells CASSLTPRDTSGNTIYF. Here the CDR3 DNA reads TGTGCCAGTAGTCTCACCCCCAGAGACACTTCTGGAAACACCATATATTTT.